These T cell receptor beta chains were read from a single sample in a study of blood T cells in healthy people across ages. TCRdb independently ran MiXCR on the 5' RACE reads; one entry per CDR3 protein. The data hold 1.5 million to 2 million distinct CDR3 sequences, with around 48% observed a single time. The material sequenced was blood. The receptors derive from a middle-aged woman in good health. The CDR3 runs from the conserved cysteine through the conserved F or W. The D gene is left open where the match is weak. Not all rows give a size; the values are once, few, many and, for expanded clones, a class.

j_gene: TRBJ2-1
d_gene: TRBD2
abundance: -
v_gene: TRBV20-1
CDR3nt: TGCAGTGCTAGGATTCCGGGGGGGCCTCGGTACAATGAGCAGTTCTTC
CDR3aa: CSARIPGGPRYNEQFF

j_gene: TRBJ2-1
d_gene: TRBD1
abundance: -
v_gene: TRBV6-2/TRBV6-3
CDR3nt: TGTGCCAGCAGGGGACAGGGGCACTACAATGAGCAGTTCTTC
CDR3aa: CASRGQGHYNEQFF

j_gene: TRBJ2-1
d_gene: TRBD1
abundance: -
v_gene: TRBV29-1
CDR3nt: TGCAGCGTTGGGACAGGGGGTTTCGAGACCCAGTTCTTC
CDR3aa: CSVGTGGFETQFF

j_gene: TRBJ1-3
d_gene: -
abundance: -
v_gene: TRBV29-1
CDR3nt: TGCAGCGTTGAAGGAGGGTCACGAACTGGAAACACCATATATTTT
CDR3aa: CSVEGGSRTGNTIYF

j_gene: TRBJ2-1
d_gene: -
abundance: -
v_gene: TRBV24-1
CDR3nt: TGTGCCACCAGGGGCGACCGGCGAGCGGGTCGCAATGAGCAGTTCTTC
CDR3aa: CATRGDRRAGRNEQFF

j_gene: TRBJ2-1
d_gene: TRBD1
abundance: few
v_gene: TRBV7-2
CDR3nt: TGTGCCAGCAGCTCAGACAGGGGACAAAACAATGAGCAGTTCTTC
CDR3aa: CASSSDRGQNNEQFF

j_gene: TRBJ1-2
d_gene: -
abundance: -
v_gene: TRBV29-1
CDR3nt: TGCAGCGTTCCTGCAACAGGGAGGCATGGCTACACCTTC
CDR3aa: CSVPATGRHGYTF

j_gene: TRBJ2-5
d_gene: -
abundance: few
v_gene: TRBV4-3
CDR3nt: TGCGCCAGCAGCCCCGGCCCAACTCCAGGGACCCAGTACTTC
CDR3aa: CASSPGPTPGTQYF

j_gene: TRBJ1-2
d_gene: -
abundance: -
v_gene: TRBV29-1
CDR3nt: TGCAGCGTTCCCTCTCGGACACGTATTAACTATGGCTACACCTTC
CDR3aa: CSVPSRTRINYGYTF

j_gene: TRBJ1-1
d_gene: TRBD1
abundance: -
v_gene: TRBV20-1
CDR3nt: TGCAGTGCTAGAGATCCAACAGGGGGGGACACTGAAGCTTTCTTT
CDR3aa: CSARDPTGGDTEAFF

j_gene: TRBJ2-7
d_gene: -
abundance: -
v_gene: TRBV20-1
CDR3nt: TGCAGTCCCAAAGGCGACGAGCAGTACTTC
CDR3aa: CSPKGDEQYF

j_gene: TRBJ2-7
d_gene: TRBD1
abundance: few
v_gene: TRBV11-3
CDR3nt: TGTGCCAGCAGCCCTAGGTCAGGGACAGGGAGATACGAGCAGTACTTC
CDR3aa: CASSPRSGTGRYEQYF

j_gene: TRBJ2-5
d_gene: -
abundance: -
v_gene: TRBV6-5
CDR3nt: TGTGCCAGCTACCCGGGCGTGGGGGTAGAGGAGGAGACCCAGTACTTC
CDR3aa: CASYPGVGVEEETQYF

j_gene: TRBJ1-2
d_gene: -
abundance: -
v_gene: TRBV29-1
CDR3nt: TGCAGCGTTCCCGGGACCGTCTATGGCTACACCTTC
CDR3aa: CSVPGTVYGYTF

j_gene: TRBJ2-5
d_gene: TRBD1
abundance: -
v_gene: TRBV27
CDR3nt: TGTGCCAGCAGTAGTGACAGGGGGCGCGGGACCCAGTACTTC
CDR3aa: CASSSDRGRGTQYF

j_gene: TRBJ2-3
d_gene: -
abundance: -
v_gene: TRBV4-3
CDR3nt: TGCGCCAGCAGCCAAGGAGATTGGGGGTTAAGCACAGATACGCAGTATTTT
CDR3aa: CASSQGDWGLSTDTQYF

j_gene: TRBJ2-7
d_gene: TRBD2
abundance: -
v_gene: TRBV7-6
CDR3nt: TGTGCCAGCATGGGGGCGGGACTAGCAGATACCCAGTACTTC
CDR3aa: CASMGAGLADTQYF

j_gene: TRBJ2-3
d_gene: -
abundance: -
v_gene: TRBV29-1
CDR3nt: TGCAGCGTTGAAGAAGGTGGCACAGATACGCAGTATTTT
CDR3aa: CSVEEGGTDTQYF

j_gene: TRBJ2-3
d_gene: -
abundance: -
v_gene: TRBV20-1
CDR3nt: TGCAGTGCTAGAAAGATTCCCCAGGATACGCAGTATTTT
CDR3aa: CSARKIPQDTQYF

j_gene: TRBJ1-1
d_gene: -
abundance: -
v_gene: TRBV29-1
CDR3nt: TGCAGCGTTGTTCGGGGGTCCGACACTGAAGCTTTCTTT
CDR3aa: CSVVRGSDTEAFF

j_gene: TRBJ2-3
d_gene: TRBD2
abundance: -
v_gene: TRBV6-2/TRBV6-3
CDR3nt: TGTGCCAGCAGTTTATCCTTAGCGGGGTTTTCAGATACGCAGTATTTT
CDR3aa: CASSLSLAGFSDTQYF

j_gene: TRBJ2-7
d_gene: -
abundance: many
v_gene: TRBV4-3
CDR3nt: TGCGCCAGCAGCCAAGAAGTCTCCTACGAGCAGTACTTC
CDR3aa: CASSQEVSYEQYF

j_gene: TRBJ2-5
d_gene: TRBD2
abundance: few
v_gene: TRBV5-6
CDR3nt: TGTGCCAGCAGCTTGGGTCGGCGGGGGACTGCCCAGTACTTC
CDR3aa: CASSLGRRGTAQYF

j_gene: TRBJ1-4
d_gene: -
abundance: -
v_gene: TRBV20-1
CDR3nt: TGCAGTGCTAGAGGTGGAACGGGGGAAAAACTGTTTTTT
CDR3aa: CSARGGTGEKLFF

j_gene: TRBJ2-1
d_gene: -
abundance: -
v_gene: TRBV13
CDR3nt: TGTGCCAGCAGCTTGTTGGAGAACAATGAGCAGTTCTTC
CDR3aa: CASSLLENNEQFF

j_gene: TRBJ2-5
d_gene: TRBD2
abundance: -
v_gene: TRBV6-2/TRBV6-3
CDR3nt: TGTGCCAGCAGTTATTTGCTAGCGGGGACCGGGGAAGAGACCCAGTACTTC
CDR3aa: CASSYLLAGTGEETQYF

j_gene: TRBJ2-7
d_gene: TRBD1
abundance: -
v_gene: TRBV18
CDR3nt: TGTGCCAGCTCACCAGGTACAGAACAGGGGAATAACGAGCAGTACTTC
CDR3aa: CASSPGTEQGNNEQYF

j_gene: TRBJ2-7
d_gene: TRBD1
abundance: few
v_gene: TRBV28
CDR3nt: TGTGCCAGCAGGGGCGGGACAGGGCGGTATGAGCAGTACTTC
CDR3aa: CASRGGTGRYEQYF

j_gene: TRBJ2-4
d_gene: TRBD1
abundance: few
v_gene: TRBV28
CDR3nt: TGTGCCATCGGGACAGGGGGTCCAAACATTCAGTACTTC
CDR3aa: CAIGTGGPNIQYF

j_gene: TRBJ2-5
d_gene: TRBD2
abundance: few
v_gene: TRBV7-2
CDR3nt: TGTGCCAGCAGCTTAGCCGGGCGGGGGATTCAAGAGACCCAGTACTTC
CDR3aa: CASSLAGRGIQETQYF

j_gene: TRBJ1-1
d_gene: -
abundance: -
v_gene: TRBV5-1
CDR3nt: TGCGCCAGCGACACAGGGCTGAACACTGAAGCTTTCTTT
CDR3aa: CASDTGLNTEAFF

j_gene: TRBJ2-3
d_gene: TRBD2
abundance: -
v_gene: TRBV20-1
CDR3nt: TGCAGTGCGATACCGGGGGGATCTAGCACAGATACGCAGTATTTT
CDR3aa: CSAIPGGSSTDTQYF

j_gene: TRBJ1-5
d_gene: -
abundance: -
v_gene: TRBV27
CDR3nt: TGTGCCAGCAGGGAGGGGAACGCGAATTATCAGCCCCAGCATTTT
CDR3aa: CASREGNANYQPQHF

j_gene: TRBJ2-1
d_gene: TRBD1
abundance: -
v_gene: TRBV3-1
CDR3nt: TGTGCCAGCAGCCATGAAACAGGGGCTCCCTACAATGAGCAGTTCTTC
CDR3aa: CASSHETGAPYNEQFF

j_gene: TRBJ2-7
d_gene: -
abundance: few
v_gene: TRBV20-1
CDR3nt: TGCAGTGCTAGACCGGTTGCGACACCCGGATTCTACGAGCAGTACTTC
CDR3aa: CSARPVATPGFYEQYF

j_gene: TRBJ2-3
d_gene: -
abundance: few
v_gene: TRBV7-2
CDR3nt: TGTGCCAGCAGCTTAATAGGGCAGGGGAGTAACACAGATACGCAGTATTTT
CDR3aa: CASSLIGQGSNTDTQYF

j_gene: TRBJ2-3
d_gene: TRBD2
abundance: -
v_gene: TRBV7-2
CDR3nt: TGTGCCAGCATCTTAGCCTTAGCGGGGGGGCAGTATTTT
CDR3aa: CASILALAGGQYF

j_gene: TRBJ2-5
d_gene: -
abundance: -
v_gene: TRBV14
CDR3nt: TGTGCCAGCAGCCGTCGTATGGGGGTAGGGGGTGAGCAGTACTTC
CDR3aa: CASSRRMGVGGEQYF

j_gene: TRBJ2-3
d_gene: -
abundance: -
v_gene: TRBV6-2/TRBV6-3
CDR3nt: TGTGCCAGCAGTTACTCAGGGTTCGCAGATACGCAGTATTTT
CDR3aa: CASSYSGFADTQYF

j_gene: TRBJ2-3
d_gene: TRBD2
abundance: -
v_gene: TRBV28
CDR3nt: TGTGCCAGCAGCTGGATGACTAGCGGGCACACAGATACGCAGTATTTT
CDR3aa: CASSWMTSGHTDTQYF

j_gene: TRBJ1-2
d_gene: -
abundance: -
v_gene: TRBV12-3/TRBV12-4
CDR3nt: TGTGCCAGCAGACCCGGACCCGCTCGGCACGGCTACACCTTC
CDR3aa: CASRPGPARHGYTF

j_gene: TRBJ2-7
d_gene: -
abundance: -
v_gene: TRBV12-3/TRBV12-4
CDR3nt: TGTGCCAGCAGTTTAGAGGTAGCCTACGAGCAGTACTTC
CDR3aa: CASSLEVAYEQYF

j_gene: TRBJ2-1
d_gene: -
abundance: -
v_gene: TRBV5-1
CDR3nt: TGCGCCAGCAGCAAGACCCAGAGCTCCTACAATGAGCAGTTCTTC
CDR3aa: CASSKTQSSYNEQFF

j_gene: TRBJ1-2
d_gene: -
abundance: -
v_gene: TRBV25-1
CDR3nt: TGTGCCAGCAGTGACTTCTCGGGGTCTGGCTACACCTTC
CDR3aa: CASSDFSGSGYTF

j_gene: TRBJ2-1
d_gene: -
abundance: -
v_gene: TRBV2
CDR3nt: TGTGCCAGCAGTGATCCCCCCATCGAGGGTAAGCAGTTCTTC
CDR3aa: CASSDPPIEGKQFF

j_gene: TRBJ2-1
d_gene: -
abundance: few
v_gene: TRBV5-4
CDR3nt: TGTGCCAGCAGCTCCCGGGACACCTCCTACAATGAGCAGTTCTTC
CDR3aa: CASSSRDTSYNEQFF

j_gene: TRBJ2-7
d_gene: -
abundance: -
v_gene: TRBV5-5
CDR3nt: TGTGCCAGCAGAGCCGACGGCTACGAGCAGTACTTC
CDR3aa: CASRADGYEQYF

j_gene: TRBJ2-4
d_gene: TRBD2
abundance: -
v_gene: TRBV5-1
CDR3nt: TGCGCCAGCAGCTTCGGACTAGCACCCAAAAACATTCAGTACTTC
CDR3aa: CASSFGLAPKNIQYF